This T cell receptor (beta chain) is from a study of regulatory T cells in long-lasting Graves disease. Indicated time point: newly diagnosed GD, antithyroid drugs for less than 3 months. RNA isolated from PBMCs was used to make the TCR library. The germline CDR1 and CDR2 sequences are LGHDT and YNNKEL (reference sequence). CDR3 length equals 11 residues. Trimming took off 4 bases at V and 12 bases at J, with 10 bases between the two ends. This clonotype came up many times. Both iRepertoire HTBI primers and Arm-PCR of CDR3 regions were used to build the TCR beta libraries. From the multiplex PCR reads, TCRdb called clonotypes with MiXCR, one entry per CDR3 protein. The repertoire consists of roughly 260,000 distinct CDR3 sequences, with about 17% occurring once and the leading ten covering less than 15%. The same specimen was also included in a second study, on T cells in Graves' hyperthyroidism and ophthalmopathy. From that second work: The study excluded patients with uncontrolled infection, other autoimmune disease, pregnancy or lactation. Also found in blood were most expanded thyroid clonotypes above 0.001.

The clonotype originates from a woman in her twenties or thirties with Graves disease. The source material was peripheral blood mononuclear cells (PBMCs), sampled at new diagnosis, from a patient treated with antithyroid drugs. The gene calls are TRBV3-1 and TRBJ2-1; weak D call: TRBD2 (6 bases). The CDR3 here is CASSPGTGQFF. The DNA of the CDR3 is TGTGCCAGCAGCCCTGGGACTGGGCAGTTCTTC.